These 26 T cell receptor beta chains share one sample of origin, sequenced in a study of early T cells in non-severe SARS-CoV-2 infection. A single record per CDR3 protein comes from TCRdb applying MiXCR to the 5' RACE reads. The data contain around 60,000 distinct CDR3 sequences, around 10% of them singletons. Sequenced material: whole blood, taken at baseline. These receptor sequences come from an adult who was a healthcare worker with PCR-confirmed SARS-CoV-2 infection or an uninfected control (not recorded which).

This clonotype has a handful of counts. The rearrangement uses TRBV20-1 and TRBJ2-1; TRBD1 aligns across 12 bases. This CDR3 spans 16 amino acids. The ends lost 2 bases at V and 6 bases at J; junction bases unmatched: 8. Germline CDR1 and CDR2: DFQATT and SNEGSKA (reference sequence). The CDR3 DNA reads as TGCAGTGCTAGACTCCCCGGGACAGGGGGCCGCAATGAGCAGTTCTTC. Protein sequence: CSARLPGTGGRNEQFF.

This chain uses TRBV30 with TRBJ2-7; tentatively, D is TRBD2 (5 bases). Per germline, CDR1 GTSNPN and CDR2 SVGIG (reference sequence). This CDR3 contains 12 residues. Trimming removed 1 base at V and 3 bases at J, with 7 bases between. Here the CDR3 DNA reads TGTGCCTGGAGTGCCGGGGACTACGAGCAGTACTTC. Protein: CAWSAGDYEQYF.

J is TRBJ2-3 and V is TRBV6-2 or TRBV6-3; TRBD1 matches at 7 bases. With V trimmed by 2 bases and J by 11 bases, 7 bases remained unmatched. CDR3 length equals 13 residues. Germline lookup yields CDR1 MNHEY and CDR2 SVGEGT. The CDR3 is CASSYATGSGQYF. CDR3 nucleotide sequence: TGTGCCAGCAGTTACGCGACAGGGAGTGGGCAGTATTTT.

This chain links TRBV11-2 with TRBJ2-5; 7 nucleotides match TRBD1. Germline V gene sequence: CDR1 SGHAT, CDR2 FQNNGV. This CDR3 spans 17 amino acids. With V trimmed by 4 bases and J by 0 bases, 11 bases remained unmatched. CDR3 sequence reads: CASSSPGQRSYQETQYF. DNA for the CDR3: TGTGCCAGCAGCTCCCCGGGACAGCGGTCGTACCAAGAGACCCAGTACTTC.

This clonotype came up many times. The V call is TRBV12-3 or TRBV12-4, the J call TRBJ1-2; possibly TRBD1 for D (5 bases). There are 14 residues in the CDR3. V lost 4 bases, J lost 4 bases, and 13 bases lay in between. For the CDR3, the DNA is TGTGCCAGCAGTTCCCGGGGGTTTTCCTATGGCTACACCTTC. Translation: CASSSRGFSYGYTF.

This clonotype has a count of ten or more. The chain employs TRBV5-4 and TRBJ2-1; 8 bases are shared with TRBD2. The V and J ends lost 1 base and 8 bases, in that order; junction bases with no gene match: 5. This CDR3 is 14 amino acids long. CDR1 is SGHNT, CDR2 YYREEE, per germline (reference sequence). DNA of the CDR3: TGTGCCAGCAGCTTGACTAGCGGTACAGATGAGCAGTTCTTC. Its protein is CASSLTSGTDEQFF.

The chain has TRBV11-2 and TRBJ2-1; maybe TRBD2 (5 bases). The CDR3 has 14 residues. Germline assignment: CDR1 SGHAT and CDR2 FQNNGV. Trimming took off 6 bases at V and 9 bases at J, with 18 bases between the two ends. The CDR3 reads CASSFRPEGTEQFF. For the CDR3, the DNA is TGTGCCAGCAGTTTTAGACCAGAGGGCACTGAGCAGTTCTTC.

This clonotype was seen a handful of times. The chain uses TRBV11-2 and TRBJ2-5; D ambiguous. The germline V gene has CDR1 SGHAT and CDR2 FQNNGV. The CDR3 sequence is 12 residues long. The V and J ends lost 3 bases and 5 bases respectively, with 7 bases between them. The CDR3 DNA reads as TGTGCCAGCAGCTTTGGCGAGGAGACCCAGTACTTC. As protein: CASSFGEETQYF.

This clonotype occurred many times. The DNA for the CDR3 is TGTGCCTGGAGTGTACGGCACGGAGCTTTCTTT. Residues: CAWSVRHGAFF. V gene TRBV30 combines with J gene TRBJ1-1, with no clear D. Germline lookup yields CDR1 GTSNPN and CDR2 SVGIG (reference sequence). The CDR3 is 11 amino acids. Trimming shortened V by 0 bases and J by 10 bases, and 9 bases separated the two germline ends. The full variable domain, its missing parts supplied by reference TRBV30 and TRBJ1-1, is SQTIHQWPATLVQPVGSPLSLECTVEGTSNPNLYWYRQAAGRGLQLLFYSVGIGQISSEVPQNLSASRPQDRQFILSSKKLLLSDSGFYLCAWSVRHGAFFGQGTRLTVV.

This clonotype was picked up many times. The V gene is TRBV12-3 or TRBV12-4, the J gene TRBJ2-7; perhaps D is TRBD1 or TRBD2 (5 bases each). This CDR3 is built from 12 residues. V was trimmed by 8 bases and J by 6 bases, leaving 14 bases between them. In nucleotides, the CDR3 is TGTGCCAGCCGGGGCATAAGGTTCGAGCAGTACTTC. Amino acids: CASRGIRFEQYF.

This clonotype was counted between two and nine times. The rearrangement uses TRBV7-9 and TRBJ1-2; 8 nucleotides agree with TRBD1. V lost 1 base to trimming and J lost 6 bases; unmatched junction nucleotides: 1. This CDR3 spans 13 amino acids. CDR1 is SEHNR and CDR2 is FQNEAQ in the germline V gene (reference sequence). CDR3 DNA: TGTGCCAGCAGCTTAGGACAGGGGAATGGCTACACCTTC. It is translated as CASSLGQGNGYTF.

The V and J genes are TRBV5-1 and TRBJ2-1, with D uncertain. Germline loops: CDR1 SGHRS, CDR2 YFSETQ. V lost 2 bases to trimming and J lost 0 bases, with 9 bases between them. The CDR3 is 15 residues long. The CDR3 protein is CASSFDPFSYNEQFF. The DNA for the CDR3 is TGCGCCAGCAGCTTTGACCCGTTCTCCTACAATGAGCAGTTCTTC.

This clonotype has more than one count but fewer than ten. This chain links TRBV13 with TRBJ2-7; D may correspond to TRBD1 or TRBD2 (5 bases each). With 2 bases removed from V and 2 bases from J, the gap between germline ends came to 13 bases. This CDR3 contains 15 residues. Germline V gene lookup returns CDR1 PRHDT and CDR2 FYEKMQ (reference sequence). The CDR3 DNA sequence: TGTGCCAGCAGCTTATTTCAGGGAGTGGCCTACGAGCAGTACTTC. Amino acid sequence: CASSLFQGVAYEQYF.

This clonotype showed up many times. The rearrangement joins TRBV20-1 to TRBJ2-3; 7 bases align to TRBD2. The CDR3 is 14 amino acids. The V gene end was trimmed by 6 bases and the J gene end by 5 bases; junction bases not matched to a gene: 11. Germline CDR1 and CDR2: DFQATT and SNEGSKA (reference sequence). The CDR3 sequence is CSAPPGASGDTQYF. For the CDR3, the DNA is TGCAGTGCCCCTCCCGGGGCTAGCGGAGATACGCAGTATTTT.

The chain joins TRBV7-2 to TRBJ2-1; no clear D gene. V was pared by 5 bases and J by 6 bases, with 11 bases between. Germline V gene sequence: CDR1 SGHTA, CDR2 FQGNSA. The CDR3 extends over 13 amino acids. The DNA of the CDR3 is TGTGCCAGCAGCCCCCCCCTGCCCAATGAGCAGTTCTTC. Encoded protein: CASSPPLPNEQFF.

This clonotype showed up just a few times. The gene calls are TRBV11-2 and TRBJ2-2, with 9 bases that match TRBD2. Germline V gene sequence: CDR1 SGHAT, CDR2 FQNNGV. The CDR3 sequence is 15 residues long. Trimming took 3 bases from V and 6 from J; bases not matched to a gene: 5. CDR3 in DNA: TGTGCCAGCAGCTTCTTGCGGGGGGGCGCCGGGGAGCTGTTTTTT. This sequence encodes CASSFLRGGAGELFF.

This clonotype was recorded at least ten times. This sequence joins TRBV9 and TRBJ2-3, with D perhaps being TRBD1 or TRBD2 (5 bases each). The CDR3 has 14 residues. Trimming stripped 0 bases from V and 6 bases from J, with 11 bases between. CDR1 is SGDLS, CDR2 YYNGEE, per germline. The CDR3 region is CASSVGLGDDTQYF. CDR3 bases: TGTGCCAGCAGCGTAGGCTTGGGGGACGATACGCAGTATTTT. Supplemented by reference TRBV9 and TRBJ2-3, the full variable domain reads DSGVTQTPKHLITATGQRVTLRCSPRSGDLSVYWYQQSLDQGLQFLIQYYNGEERAKGNILERFSAQQFPDLHSELNLSSLELGDSALYFCASSVGLGDDTQYFGPGTRLTVL.

This clonotype was picked up a small number of times. V usage is TRBV5-8 and J usage is TRBJ1-4; maybe TRBD1 (5 bases). CDR3 size: 15 residues. The germline CDR1 and CDR2 sequences are SGHTS and YDEGEE. V was shortened by 1 base and J by 8 bases, with 15 bases between the two germline ends. CDR3 coding DNA: TGTGCCAGCAGCTTGAATCGGCAGGGAGGAGAAAAACTGTTTTTT. Its translation: CASSLNRQGGEKLFF. Variable domain in full (rest from reference TRBV5-8 and TRBJ1-4): EAGVTQSPTHLIKTRGQQATLRCSPISGHTSVYWYQQALGLGLQFLLWYDEGEERNRGNFPPRFSGRQFPNYSSELNVNALELEDSALYLCASSLNRQGGEKLFFGSGTQLSVL.

This clonotype has just a few counts. The chain couples TRBV7-6 to TRBJ2-1; 7 nucleotides match TRBD1. CDR1 is SGHVS and CDR2 is FNYEAQ in the germline V gene. V was pared by 7 bases and J by 11 bases, with 8 bases of the junction left unmatched. This CDR3 has 12 amino acids. This CDR3 is CASTDPGQKQFF. DNA of the CDR3: TGTGCCAGCACAGACCCGGGACAGAAGCAGTTCTTC. The full variable domain, with the rest looked up from reference TRBV7-6 and TRBJ2-1, is GAGVSQSPRYKVTKRGQDVALRCDPISGHVSLYWYRQALGQGPEFLTYFNYEAQQDKSGLPNDRFSAERPEGSISTLTIQRTEQRDSAMYRCASTDPGQKQFFGPGTRLTVL.

This clonotype occurred a few times. The chain joins TRBV7-8 to TRBJ2-7; D possibly corresponds to TRBD1 (6 bases). Germline V gene sequence: CDR1 SGHVS, CDR2 FQNEAQ. V was shortened by 1 base and J by 0 bases, with 10 bases between the two germline ends. This CDR3 spans 15 amino acids. CDR3 sequence (DNA): TGTGCCAGCAGCTTAGGGCAGGGGCCCTCCTACGAGCAGTACTTC. This codes for CASSLGQGPSYEQYF. Supplemented by reference TRBV7-8 and TRBJ2-7, the full variable domain reads GAGVSQSPRYKVAKRGQDVALRCDPISGHVSLFWYQQALGQGPEFLTYFQNEAQLDKSGLPSDRFFAERPEGSVSTLKIQRTQQEDSAVYLCASSLGQGPSYEQYFGPGTRLTVT.

In this sample, this clonotype turned up a few times. The chain employs TRBV4-3 and TRBJ2-5, with no clear D. Trimming removed 0 bases from V and 3 bases from J, with 8 bases in between. The CDR3 consists of 14 residues. The germline gives CDR1 LGHNA, CDR2 YSLEER. The CDR3 here is CASSQDRRKETQYF. The CDR3 DNA reads TGCGCCAGCAGCCAAGACAGAAGGAAAGAGACCCAGTACTTC.

The chain joins TRBV7-9 to TRBJ1-3; D gene unclear. Between the trimmed V and J ends, which lost 1 base and 4 bases, there was a span of 8 bases. The length of the CDR3 is 14 residues. In germline, CDR1 is SEHNR, CDR2 FQNEAQ (reference sequence). The CDR3 DNA sequence: TGTGCCAGCAGCTTAGAGTTGGAGGGAAACACCATATATTTT. It specifies CASSLELEGNTIYF.

This chain links TRBV11-2 with TRBJ2-1, with TRBD1 as a possible D gene (6 bases). With 1 base removed from V and 8 bases from J, the gap between germline ends came to 12 bases. This CDR3 is 14 amino acids long. Per germline, CDR1 SGHAT and CDR2 FQNNGV. CDR3 residues: CASSLGDIRDEQFF. The CDR3 DNA reads TGTGCCAGCAGCTTAGGGGACATTAGAGATGAGCAGTTCTTC.

The V gene is TRBV28, the J gene TRBJ2-4; a possible D gene is TRBD1 (5 bases). The CDR3 extends over 15 amino acids. In germline, CDR1 is MDHEN, CDR2 SYDVKM. V was cut by 7 bases and J by 1 base, with 14 bases left in between. The CDR3 nucleotides are TGTGCCAGCACCCCGGCCCAGGGTGCCAAAAACATTCAGTACTTC. Translating gives CASTPAQGAKNIQYF.

The CDR3 loop reads CASSFRNRGPEQYF. The CDR3 nucleotides are TGTGCCAGCAGTTTCCGGAACAGGGGGCCCGAGCAGTACTTC. V is TRBV6-5 and J is TRBJ2-7, with 9 bases aligning to TRBD1. In germline, CDR1 is MNHEY, CDR2 SVGAGI. There are 14 residues in the CDR3. J lost 6 bases, V lost 4 bases, and 7 bases had no gene match.

The rearrangement uses TRBV2 and TRBJ2-3; tentative D call: TRBD2 (5 bases). CDR1 and CDR2 (germline): SNHLY, FYNNEI. V was clipped by 6 bases and J by 2 bases, with 15 bases between them. CDR3 length: 15 amino acids. The CDR3 region has the DNA TGTGCCAGCAGGGAGAGGAAGCGGCTCACAGATACGCAGTATTTT. It is translated as CASRERKRLTDTQYF.